This T cell receptor beta chain was found in a study of CD8+CD57+ T cells in acquired aplastic anemia. This clonotype was picked up many times. Its antigen remains unidentified. Trimming removed 6 bases from V and 5 bases from J, with 9 bases in between. This CDR3 spans 12 amino acids. Germline CDR1 reads SNHLY; CDR2 reads FYNNEI. Genomic DNA constituted the template upon which TCR beta VDJ and CDR3 profiling was performed. Each CDR3 protein gets one entry after TCRdb re-called the reads with MiXCR. The repertoire holds 250,000 to 300,000 distinct CDR3 sequences, roughly three fifths seen once, with 7% to 9% in the top ten. Study findings and constraints: Patients and controls were found to share twenty-nine CD8+ CDR3 sequences.

Sequencing was performed on sorted CD4+, CD8+, or CD8+CD57+ T cells (not recorded which) from PBMCs. The sequence came from a human donor with severe aplastic anemia or a healthy control (not recorded which). The chain couples TRBV2 to TRBJ2-3; a possible D gene is TRBD2 (5 bases). CDR3 in amino acids: CASSVRGDTQYF. The CDR3, as DNA: TGTGCCAGCAGCGTACGGGGAGATACGCAGTATTTT. The variable domain in full, completed from reference TRBV2 and TRBJ2-3, reads EPEVTQTPSHQVTQMGQEVILRCVPISNHLYFYWYRQILGQKVEFLVSFYNNEISEKSEIFDDQFSVERPDGSNFTLKIRSTKLEDSAMYFCASSVRGDTQYFGPGTRLTVL.